The 15 T cell receptor beta chains in this list originate from one sample, sequenced in a study of human T cells and chemical hapten exposure. Via MiXCR, TCRdb re-called the RACE reads, giving one row per CDR3 protein. The profile shows more than 250,000 distinct CDR3 sequences, about 7.7% of them singletons. Time point described: pre-sensitization, week 0. Documented treatment: therapeutic diphenylcyclopropenone sensitization with weekly scalp DPC. The source was whole blood, collected in connection with sensitization to the hapten diphenylcyclopropenone (DPC). These receptors were obtained from a man between 18 and 29 years old with alopecia areata. Some clones in this sample may be carry-over from other donors' samples.

This clonotype was detected a few times. The chain couples TRBV7-9 to TRBJ1-4; 8 nucleotides align to TRBD1. Germline-derived CDR1 and CDR2 are SEHNR and FQNEAQ (reference sequence). The CDR3 totals 11 residues. With V trimmed by 4 bases and J by 12 bases, 1 base remained unmatched. The chain's CDR3 is CASSSDRELFF. Here the CDR3 DNA reads TGTGCCAGCAGCTCGGACAGGGAACTGTTTTTT.

This clonotype came up a few times. V gene TRBV7-7 combines with J gene TRBJ2-1; 9 nucleotides agree with TRBD2. CDR3 size: 16 residues. Germline values: CDR1 SSHAT, CDR2 FNYEAQ (reference sequence). Unmatched junction bases numbered 6, after V lost 4 bases and J lost 2 bases. The CDR3 loop is CASSYLAGAAYNEQFF. CDR3 in DNA: TGTGCCAGCAGCTATTTAGCGGGGGCTGCCTACAATGAGCAGTTCTTC.

The chain combines TRBV5-1 with TRBJ2-2; 11 bases match TRBD2. The length of the CDR3 is 16 residues. Losses at the gene ends were 4 bases for V and 6 bases for J; bases not matched to a gene: 8. Germline V CDR1 and CDR2: SGHRS, YFSETQ. CDR3 bases: TGCGCCAGCAGCCCTAGACTAGCGGGGTTGGCCGGGGAGCTGTTTTTT. Residues: CASSPRLAGLAGELFF. Based on the CDR3 plus reference TRBV5-1 and TRBJ2-2, the full variable domain is KAGVTQTPRYLIKTRGQQVTLSCSPISGHRSVSWYQQTPGQGLQFLFEYFSETQRNKGNFPGRFSGRQFSNSRSEMNVSTLELGDSALYLCASSPRLAGLAGELFFGEGSRLTVL.

This clonotype was observed a few times. The J gene is TRBJ2-7, the V gene TRBV5-5; maybe TRBD2 (6 bases). There are 16 residues in the CDR3. The germline CDR1 and CDR2 sequences are SGHKS and YYEKEE (reference sequence). The ends were cut back, 0 bases at V and 5 bases at J, with 18 bases in the middle. This CDR3 reads CASSLGAGFPVNEQYF. CDR3 DNA sequence: TGTGCCAGCAGCTTGGGGGCGGGGTTCCCCGTAAACGAGCAGTACTTC.

This clonotype was observed a handful of times. The chain employs TRBV20-1 and TRBJ2-7; 7 bases align to TRBD1. V lost 6 bases, J lost 2 bases, and 7 bases stayed unmatched. Germline V gives CDR1 DFQATT, CDR2 SNEGSKA (reference sequence). The CDR3 runs 13 residues. The CDR3 protein is CSATDRAPYEQYF. The DNA for the CDR3 is TGCAGTGCAACCGACAGGGCCCCCTACGAGCAGTACTTC.

The genes are TRBV11-2 and TRBJ2-6; D is ambiguous. V was clipped by 5 bases and J by 6 bases, with 11 bases between them. The CDR3 runs to 14 residues. From germline, CDR1 is SGHAT and CDR2 FQNNGV. This chain's CDR3 is CASSPAFKANVLTF. CDR3 coding DNA: TGTGCCAGCAGCCCCGCGTTTAAGGCCAACGTCCTGACTTTC.

This clonotype was picked up a small number of times. The rearrangement uses TRBV12-3 or TRBV12-4 and TRBJ1-2, with TRBD1 matching 10 bases. The CDR3 extends over 16 amino acids. V shed 8 bases and J 4 bases; nucleotides not matched to a gene: 13. CDR3 in amino acids: CASSRPGTGAIYGYTF. The CDR3 DNA reads TGTGCCAGCTCCCGTCCCGGGACAGGGGCCATCTATGGCTACACCTTC.

J is TRBJ2-7 and V is TRBV5-6; D is undetermined. This CDR3 is 16 amino acids long. The germline V gene has CDR1 SGHDT and CDR2 YYEEEE. With 0 bases removed from V and 5 bases from J, the gap between germline ends came to 18 bases. Written as DNA, the CDR3 is TGTGCCAGCAGCTTGGGCCTGCGGACGACCCCCCACGAGCAGTACTTC. Translating it yields CASSLGLRTTPHEQYF.

This clonotype was counted between two and nine times. The chain combines TRBV10-1 with TRBJ2-1; the D gene is possibly TRBD1 (5 bases). V lost 0 bases to trimming and J lost 9 bases, with 15 bases between them. The CDR3 spans 15 residues. Germline V gives CDR1 WNHNN, CDR2 SYGVQD (reference sequence). The CDR3 nucleotides are TGCGCCAGCAGTGAGTCGCTTGGCCAGGGCACTGAGCAGTTCTTC. It specifies CASSESLGQGTEQFF.

This clonotype showed up just a few times. The V call is TRBV11-2, the J call TRBJ2-2, with D perhaps TRBD1 (5 bases). Germline V gives CDR1 SGHAT, CDR2 FQNNGV. This CDR3 comprises 14 residues. The V and J ends lost 10 bases and 0 bases respectively, with 12 bases between them. Here the CDR3 DNA reads TGTGCCACTCAAAGGGGATCGAACACCGGGGAGCTGTTTTTT. Translating gives CATQRGSNTGELFF. The whole variable domain, filled in from reference TRBV11-2 and TRBJ2-2, reads EAGVAQSPRYKIIEKRQSVAFWCNPISGHATLYWYQQILGQGPKLLIQFQNNGVVDDSQLPKDRFSAERLKGVDSTLKIQPAKLEDSAVYLCATQRGSNTGELFFGEGSRLTVL.

This clonotype was picked up many times. V and J are TRBV29-1 and TRBJ2-5; the match to TRBD1 covers 11 bases. V was pared by 1 base and J by 7 bases, with 5 bases of the junction left unmatched. The CDR3 is 14 residues long. The germline V gene encodes CDR1 SQVTM and CDR2 ANQGSEA. CDR3 nucleotides: TGCAGCGTTGAAGGGACAGGGGGCAGTTGGACCCAGTACTTC. Its translation is CSVEGTGGSWTQYF. Drawing the rest from reference TRBV29-1 and TRBJ2-5, the complete variable domain is SAVISQKPSRDICQRGTSLTIQCQVDSQVTMMFWYRQQPGQSLTLIATANQGSEATYESGFVIDKFPISRPNLTFSTLTVSNMSPEDSSIYLCSVEGTGGSWTQYFGPGTRLLVL.

V usage is TRBV20-1 and J usage is TRBJ1-6; perhaps TRBD1 as D (5 bases). Trimming cost V 2 bases and J 10 bases, with 21 bases left between them. Germline lookup yields CDR1 DFQATT and CDR2 SNEGSKA (reference sequence). This CDR3 region has 16 residues. CDR3 in amino acids: CSARQLDTRLDSPLHF. The CDR3 DNA sequence: TGCAGTGCTAGACAGTTGGACACACGGTTAGACTCACCCCTCCACTTT.

This clonotype appeared a few times. The chain is built from TRBV9 and TRBJ2-5, with 8 positions matching TRBD1. Germline CDR1 SGDLS, CDR2 YYNGEE. V shed 3 bases, J shed 5 bases, and the junction held 6 bases outside the gene matches. The CDR3 loop spans 14 amino acids. For the CDR3, the DNA is TGTGCCAGCAGCGGGACAGGGAAGACGGAGACCCAGTACTTC. This codes for CASSGTGKTETQYF.

CDR3: CSAYGTGGMGIADTQYF. The CDR3 DNA reads TGCAGTGCTTACGGGACAGGGGGCATGGGGATCGCAGATACGCAGTATTTT. The chain recombines TRBV20-1 with TRBJ2-3, with 12 bases aligning to TRBD1. The J segment lost 4 bases and the V segment lost 5 bases, leaving 13 bases of the junction unmatched. Looked up from germline, CDR1 is DFQATT and CDR2 is SNEGSKA (reference sequence). The CDR3 has 17 amino acids.

As concerns this clonotype: This may come from a read error, since a much larger clone is one base off. The rearrangement joins TRBV9 to TRBJ2-7; D is undetermined. CDR1 and CDR2 (germline): SGDLS, YYNGEE. This CDR3 region has 14 residues. The CDR3: CASSVGAESYDQYV. In nucleotides, the CDR3 is TGTGCCAGCAGCGTAGGCGCTGAGTCCTACGATCAGTACGTC.